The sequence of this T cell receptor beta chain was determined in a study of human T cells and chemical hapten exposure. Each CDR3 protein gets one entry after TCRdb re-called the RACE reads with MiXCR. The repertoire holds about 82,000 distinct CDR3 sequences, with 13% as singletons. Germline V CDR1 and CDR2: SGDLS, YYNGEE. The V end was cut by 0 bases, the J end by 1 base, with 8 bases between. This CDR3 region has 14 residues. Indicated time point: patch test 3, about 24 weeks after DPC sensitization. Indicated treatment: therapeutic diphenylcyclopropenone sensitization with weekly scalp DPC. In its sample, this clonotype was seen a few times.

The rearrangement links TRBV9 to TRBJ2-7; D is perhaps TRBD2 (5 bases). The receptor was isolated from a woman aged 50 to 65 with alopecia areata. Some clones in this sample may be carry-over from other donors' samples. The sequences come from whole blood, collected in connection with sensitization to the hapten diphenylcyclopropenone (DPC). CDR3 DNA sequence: TGTGCCAGCAGCGTAGGGGCGGGTTCCTACGAGCAGTACTTC. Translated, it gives CASSVGAGSYEQYF. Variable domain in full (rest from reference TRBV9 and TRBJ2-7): DSGVTQTPKHLITATGQRVTLRCSPRSGDLSVYWYQQSLDQGLQFLIQYYNGEERAKGNILERFSAQQFPDLHSELNLSSLELGDSALYFCASSVGAGSYEQYFGPGTRLTVT.